This T cell receptor beta chain was documented in a study of beta chain features in type 1 diabetes. Study findings and constraints: TCRB CDR3s from Type 1 diabetes patients were moderately but significantly shorter in all four CD4+ subsets. Sampled from patients, naive, central memory and Treg TCRB repertoires appeared more similar than those sampled from healthy donors.

A note on this clone: Its cognate antigen is unknown.

The sequenced template was cDNA made from the entire isolated RNA. Method: immunoSEQ multiplex PCR; TCRdb's copy keeps in-frame clones and lacks some. The sample comprises roughly 140,000 clones, 11% of which are singletons, and roughly 1.9% rests with the top ten. The CDR3 extends over 15 amino acids. The germline V and J ends were trimmed by 6 bases and 3 bases, with 17 bases remaining between them. CDR1 is SEHNR and CDR2 is FQNEAQ in the germline V gene (reference sequence). The V gene is TRBV7-9, the J gene TRBJ1-2; TRBD1 is a possible D gene (5 bases). The clonotype originates from a man younger than 35 in good health. The specimen was central memory CD4+ T cells from blood. CDR3 DNA: TGTGCCAGCAGTTTCTCGGACGGCAGGGACTATGGCTACACCTTC. Translating it yields CASSFSDGRDYGYTF.